This T cell receptor (beta chain) was captured in a study of T cell responses to AZD1222 COVID-19 vaccine. Details on this clone: Its antigen is currently unknown.

The data were produced by immunoSEQ multiplex PCR, yet TCRdb's version contains in-frame clones alone and is incomplete. The repertoire includes roughly 100,000 clones, 70% to 90% of them detected once, and 3.5% to 4% sits in the top ten. Study results and limitations: Donors in the cohort were predominantly white British and more often female, and clonal diversity was possibly underestimated. Repertoire collection took place solely once the T cell response had peaked.

V was shortened by 0 bases and J by 4 bases, with 12 bases between the two germline ends. Germline CDR1 reads SGHDN; CDR2 reads FVKESK. The CDR3 length is 15 residues. V usage is TRBV14 and J usage is TRBJ1-2; D call uncertain. Sequences were derived from peripheral blood, sampled on day 0 of AZD1222 vaccination. This receptor was taken from an adult in good health. The CDR3 region has the DNA TGTGCCAGCAGCCAAGATTTCGGCAGTCCCTATGGCTACACCTTC. It encodes CASSQDFGSPYGYTF.